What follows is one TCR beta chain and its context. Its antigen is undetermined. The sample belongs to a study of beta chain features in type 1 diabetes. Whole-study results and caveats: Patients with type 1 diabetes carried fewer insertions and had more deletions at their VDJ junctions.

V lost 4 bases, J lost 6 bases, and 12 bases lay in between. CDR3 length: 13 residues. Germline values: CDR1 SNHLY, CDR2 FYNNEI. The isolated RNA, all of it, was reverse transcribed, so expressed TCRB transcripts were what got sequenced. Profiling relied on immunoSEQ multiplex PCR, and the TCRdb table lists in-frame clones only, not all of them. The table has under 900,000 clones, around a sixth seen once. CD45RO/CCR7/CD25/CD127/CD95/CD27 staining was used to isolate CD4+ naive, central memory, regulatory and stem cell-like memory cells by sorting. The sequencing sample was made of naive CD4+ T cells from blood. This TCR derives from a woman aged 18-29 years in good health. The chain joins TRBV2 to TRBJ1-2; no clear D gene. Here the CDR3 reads CASSVRAGDGYTF. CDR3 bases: TGTGCCAGCAGTGTTAGGGCAGGCGATGGCTACACCTTC.